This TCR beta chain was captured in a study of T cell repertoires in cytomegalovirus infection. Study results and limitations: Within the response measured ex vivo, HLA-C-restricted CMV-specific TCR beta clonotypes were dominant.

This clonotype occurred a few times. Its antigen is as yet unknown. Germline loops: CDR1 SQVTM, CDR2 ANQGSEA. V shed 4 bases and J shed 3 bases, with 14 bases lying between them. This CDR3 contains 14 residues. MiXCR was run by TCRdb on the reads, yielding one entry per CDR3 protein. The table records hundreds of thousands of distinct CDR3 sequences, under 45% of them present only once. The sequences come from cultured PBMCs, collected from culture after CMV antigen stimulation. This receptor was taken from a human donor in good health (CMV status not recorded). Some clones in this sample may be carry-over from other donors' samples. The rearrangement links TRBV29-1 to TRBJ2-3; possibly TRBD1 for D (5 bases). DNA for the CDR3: TGCAGCGTTGTAAGGCGAAAGGGGACAGATACGCAGTATTTT. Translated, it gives CSVVRRKGTDTQYF.